Sequencing of this T cell receptor (beta chain) was carried out in a study of CXCR3-negative and CXCR3-positive naive CD8 T cells. General observations from the study: CXCR3 levels fell partly with cryopreservation; most assays relied on fresh PBMCs. The TRBV-TRBJ usage of naive CXCR3-negative and CXCR3-positive cells was similar, but that of memory cells differed. Whereas both naive subsets had comparably high diversity, memory CD8+ cells had much lower diversity.

The authors prepared UMI-labeled TRB cDNA libraries by 5' RACE. For each CDR3 protein, TCRdb gives one entry from its re-call of the 5' RACE reads, without DNA. The listing records roughly 39,000 distinct CDR3 sequences. In germline, CDR1 is SGHDN, CDR2 FVKESK. This CDR3 has 14 amino acids. Details on this clonotype: Antigen specificity is unknown.

V gene TRBV14 combines with J gene TRBJ2-3; lacking DNA, the TRBD1 call made by TCRdb goes unchecked. The sample comprised memory CD8+ T cells from blood. This receptor was identified in a human donor in good health. Some clones in this sample may be carry-over from other donors' samples. CDR3: CASSQAGLTDTQYF. The entire variable domain, with the rest obtained from reference TRBV14 and TRBJ2-3, is as follows: EAGVTQFPSHSVIEKGQTVTLRCDPISGHDNLYWYRRVMGKEIKFLLHFVKESKQDESGMPNNRFLAERTGGTYSTLKVQPAELEDSGVYFCASSQAGLTDTQYFGPGTRLTVL.